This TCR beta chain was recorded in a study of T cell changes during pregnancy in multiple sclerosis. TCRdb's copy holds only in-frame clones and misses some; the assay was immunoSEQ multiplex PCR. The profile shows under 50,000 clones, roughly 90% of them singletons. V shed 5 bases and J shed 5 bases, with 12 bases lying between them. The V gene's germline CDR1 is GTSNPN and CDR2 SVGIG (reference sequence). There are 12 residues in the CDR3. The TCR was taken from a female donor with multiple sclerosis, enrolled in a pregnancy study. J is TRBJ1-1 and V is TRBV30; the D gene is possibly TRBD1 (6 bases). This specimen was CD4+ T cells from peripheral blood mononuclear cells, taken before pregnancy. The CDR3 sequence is CAWGRGGTEAFF. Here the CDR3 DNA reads TGTGCCTGGGGCAGGGGAGGGACTGAAGCTTTCTTT.